The 4 T cell receptor beta chains listed next were all sequenced from one sample in a study of cytomegalovirus exposure and HLA in healthy donors. The PCR was carried out with 60 Vbeta primers and 13 Jbeta primers. Some clones are missing from TCRdb's copy, which holds only in-frame ones; the method was immunoSEQ multiplex PCR. The sample shows 180,000 or so clones, approximately 78% of them seen only once. The sequenced sample was PBMCs. These receptor sequences come from a woman aged 18 to 35 in good health and CMV-seronegative.

V gene TRBV5-4 combines with J gene TRBJ2-1; 9 positions agree with TRBD2. The CDR3 runs 17 residues. Germline CDR1 is SGHNT and CDR2 is YYREEE (reference sequence). V shed 4 bases, J shed 5 bases, and the junction held 13 bases outside the gene matches. The CDR3, as DNA: TGTGCCAGCAGCCCACAACCGGGACTAGCAGCTGACAATGAGCAGTTCTTC. It is translated as CASSPQPGLAADNEQFF.

The chain carries TRBV5-4 and TRBJ2-3, with 8 positions matching TRBD2. The CDR3 covers 15 residues. J gave up 3 bases and V 1 base, and 4 bases lay outside the gene matches. Germline values: CDR1 SGHNT, CDR2 YYREEE (reference sequence). This CDR3 is CASSLSGRGTDTQYF. DNA for the CDR3: TGTGCCAGCAGCTTGTCCGGGAGGGGGACAGATACGCAGTATTTT.

The chain recombines TRBV19 with TRBJ2-6; TRBD1 matches 10 bases. Germline values: CDR1 LNHDA, CDR2 SQIVND (reference sequence). The CDR3 is 16 residues long. With 8 bases clipped from V and 0 bases from J, the junction kept 4 bases outside the gene matches. The CDR3 bases are TGTGCCAGTTCGAGACAGGGGGCCTCTGGGGCCAACGTCCTGACTTTC. It encodes CASSRQGASGANVLTF.

The genes are TRBV28 and TRBJ2-5, with D maybe TRBD1 (6 bases). V dropped 5 bases and J dropped 0 bases, with 10 bases sitting between them. CDR1 is MDHEN and CDR2 is SYDVKM in the germline V gene. The CDR3 runs to 14 residues. As DNA, the CDR3 is TGTGCCAGCAGTCCCGGGACACACCAAGAGACCCAGTACTTC. Translating gives CASSPGTHQETQYF.